Each of the 5 T cell receptor beta chains below was sequenced from the same sample in a study of blood T cell repertoires in COVID-19. Sequencing was performed with immunoSEQ multiplex PCR; in TCRdb, only in-frame clones are kept and a portion is missing. The repertoire consists of around 310,000 clones, with 90% occurring once and the leading ten covering 0.8% to 1.3%. The sample was peripheral blood. These receptors all stem from a woman aged 40 to 55 with COVID-19, enrolled during active disease.

This clone was seen once. In the same sample, other DNA sequences code for this CDR3. This rearrangement joins TRBV19 to TRBJ1-1; 8 bases match TRBD1. V lost 3 bases to trimming and J lost 2 bases; unmatched junction nucleotides: 2. CDR1 LNHDA and CDR2 SQIVND come from the germline V gene (reference sequence). The CDR3 has 14 residues. The CDR3 nucleotides read TGTGCCAGTAGTATTACAGGGGGAAACACTGAAGCTTTCTTT. Protein sequence: CASSITGGNTEAFF.

The V gene is TRBV18, the J gene TRBJ1-1, with unresolved D. Trimming removed 3 bases at V and 8 bases at J, with 10 bases between. The CDR3 is made up of 12 amino acids. Germline-derived CDR1 and CDR2 are KGHSH and LQKENI. CDR3 DNA: TGTGCCAGCTCACCCTGGGGAGTAGAAGCTTTCTTT. The encoded protein is CASSPWGVEAFF.

The CDR3 DNA follows: TGTGCCAGCAGCCAAGTACTAGGACTAGCGGCTAACAATGAGCAGTTCTTC. The encoded protein is CASSQVLGLAANNEQFF. This chain links TRBV4-2 with TRBJ2-1; TRBD2 matches at 10 bases. After removal of 1 base from V and 5 bases from J, the junction contained 8 bases not matched to a gene. Germline-derived CDR1 and CDR2 are LGHNA and YNFKEQ. The CDR3 runs 17 residues.

This chain uses TRBV6-2 or TRBV6-3 with TRBJ2-4; 8 nucleotides align to TRBD1. The CDR3 consists of 17 residues. Germline V CDR1 and CDR2: MNHEY, SVGEGT. The trim removed 1 base at V and 2 bases at J, leaving 7 bases unmatched. The CDR3 DNA reads as TGTGCCAGCAGTTACTTGGCAGGGGGCGCCCCCAAAAACATTCAGTACTTC. This codes for CASSYLAGGAPKNIQYF.

In its sample, this clone was seen a few times. The chain uses TRBV19 and TRBJ2-7, with unresolved D. The CDR3 is made up of 14 amino acids. V was shortened by 6 bases and J by 3 bases, with 15 bases between the two germline ends. CDR1 is LNHDA and CDR2 is SQIVND in the germline V gene (reference sequence). CDR3 nucleotides: TGTGCCAGTAGACCCACAGCTCCATTCTACGAGCAGTACTTC. Translating it yields CASRPTAPFYEQYF.